What follows describes a single TCR beta chain. The antigen is not known. The data belong to a study of OX40 agonist ivuxolimab in advanced cancers. For the study at large: Patients were given ivuxolimab, an antibody that agonizes OX40 (CD134). Subjects had a mean age of about 65 years, with a range of 23 to 79; 82.7% were male. Study-level results: Normalized T-cell clonal expansion was also low in a subset of nonresponders. The antigen specificity of the peripheral T cells (those that were expanded) was not determined.

V lost 3 bases to trimming and J lost 5 bases, with 13 bases between them. Germline CDR1 is LNHDA and CDR2 is SQIVND (reference sequence). CDR3 length: 14 residues. Profiling relied on immunoSEQ multiplex PCR, and the TCRdb table lists in-frame clones only, not all of them. The data contain tens of thousands of clones, 65% to 90% of them seen just once; the ten biggest clones take up around 2%. The input for sequencing was CD4+ or CD8+ T cells sorted from blood, taken in a trial of the OX40 agonist ivuxolimab. This sequence was found in an adult with an advanced solid tumor such as melanoma, head and neck, liver or kidney cancer. The chain combines TRBV19 with TRBJ1-1; no clear D gene. CDR3: CASSIRVGSTEAFF. The CDR3 DNA sequence: TGTGCCAGTAGTATCCGGGTAGGTTCGACTGAAGCTTTCTTT.